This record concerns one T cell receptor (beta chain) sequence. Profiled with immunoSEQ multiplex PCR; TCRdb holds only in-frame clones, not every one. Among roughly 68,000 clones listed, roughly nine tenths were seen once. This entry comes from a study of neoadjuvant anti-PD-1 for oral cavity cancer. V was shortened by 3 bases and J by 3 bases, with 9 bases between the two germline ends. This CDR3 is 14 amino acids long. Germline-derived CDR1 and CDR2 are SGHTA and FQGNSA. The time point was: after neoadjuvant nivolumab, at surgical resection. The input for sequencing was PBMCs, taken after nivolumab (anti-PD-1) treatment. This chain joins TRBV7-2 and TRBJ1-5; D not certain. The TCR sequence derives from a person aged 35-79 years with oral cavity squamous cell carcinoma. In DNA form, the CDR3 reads TGTGCCAGCAGCTTTGGACTAGTCAATCAGCCCCAGCATTTT. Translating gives CASSFGLVNQPQHF.